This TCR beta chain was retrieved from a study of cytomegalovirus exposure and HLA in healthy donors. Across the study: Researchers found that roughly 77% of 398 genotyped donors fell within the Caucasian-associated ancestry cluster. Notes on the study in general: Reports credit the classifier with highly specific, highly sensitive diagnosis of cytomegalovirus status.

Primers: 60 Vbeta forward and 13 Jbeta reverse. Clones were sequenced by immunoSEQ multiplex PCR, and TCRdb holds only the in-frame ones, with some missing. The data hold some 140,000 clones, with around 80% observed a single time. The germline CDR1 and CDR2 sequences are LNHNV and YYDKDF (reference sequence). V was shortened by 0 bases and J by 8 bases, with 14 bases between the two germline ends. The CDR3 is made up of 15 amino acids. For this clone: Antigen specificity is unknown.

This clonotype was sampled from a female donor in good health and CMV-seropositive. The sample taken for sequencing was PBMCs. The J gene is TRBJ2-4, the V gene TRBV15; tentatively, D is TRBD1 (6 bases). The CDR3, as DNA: TGTGCCACCAGCAGAGAGGGGCAGGGGACGCACATTCAGTACTTC. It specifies CATSREGQGTHIQYF. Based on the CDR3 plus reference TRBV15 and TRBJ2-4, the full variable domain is DAMVIQNPRYQVTQFGKPVTLSCSQTLNHNVMYWYQQKSSQAPKLLFHYYDKDFNNEADTPDNFQSRRPNTSFCFLDIRSPGLGDTAMYLCATSREGQGTHIQYFGAGTRLSVL.